This TCR beta chain stems from a study of control samples from healthy donors and cancer patients. The CDR3 has 14 residues. V was clipped by 5 bases and J by 0 bases; unmatched bases: 3. Germline V CDR1 and CDR2: LNHDA, SQIVND (reference sequence). TCRdb's table, derived via immunoSEQ multiplex PCR, lists solely in-frame clones and lacks some. The sample includes roughly 120,000 clones, around 89% of them seen just once. In its sample, this clone was seen once. The material sequenced was blood. V and J are TRBV19 and TRBJ2-7, with 8 bases identical to TRBD1. The receptor comes from a woman aged 50 to 60 in good health. For the CDR3, the DNA is TGTGCCAGTAGTGTCGGACAGGGCTCCTACGAGCAGTACTTC. This codes for CASSVGQGSYEQYF. The whole variable domain, filled in from reference TRBV19 and TRBJ2-7, reads DGGITQSPKYLFRKEGQNVTLSCEQNLNHDAMYWYRQDPGQGLRLIYYSQIVNDFQKGDIAEGYSVSREKKESFPLTVTSAQKNPTAFYLCASSVGQGSYEQYFGPGTRLTVT.